Listed below are T cell receptor beta chains from one sample, sequenced in a study of CD8 T cells in ankylosing spondylitis. MiXCR, applied by TCRdb to the 5' RACE reads, yields one record per CDR3 protein. The sample includes hundreds of thousands of distinct CDR3 sequences, 15% to 25% of them seen just once. Source material: blood, either unsorted or a sorted T cell fraction (not recorded which). The source is a male donor with ankylosing spondylitis or in good health (not recorded which). The CDR3 runs from the conserved cysteine through the conserved F or W. D genes are given only for firm matches. Clone size is given for some rows only: seen once, a few or many times, or a class if the clone is expanded.

few,TRBJ2-1,TRBV20-1,TRBD2,TGCAGTCCTGACCTTGGTCCTAGCGGGGCCAATGAGCAGTTCTTC,CSPDLGPSGANEQFF
few,TRBJ2-5,TRBV10-1,NA,TGCGCCAGCAGTGACTCAGCGGGTAATGGGGTCCAAGAGACCCAGTACTTC,CASSDSAGNGVQETQYF
many,TRBJ1-5,TRBV6-5,TRBD1,TGTGCCAGCAGTTGGACAGGAGGGAGCAATCAGCCCCAGCATTTT,CASSWTGGSNQPQHF
few,TRBJ2-5,TRBV12-3/TRBV12-4,TRBD2,TGTGCCAGCAGTTCCTCGACTAGCGGGGCGGAGACCCAGTACTTC,CASSSSTSGAETQYF
NA,TRBJ2-2,TRBV29-1,NA,TGCAGCGTTGAACGTGGGGGGATCACCGGGGAGCTGTTTTTT,CSVERGGITGELFF
NA,TRBJ2-3,TRBV2,TRBD1,TGTGCCAGCAGAGACAGGGTCGGCACAGATACGCAGTATTTT,CASRDRVGTDTQYF
NA,TRBJ2-5,TRBV10-3,TRBD2,TGTGCCGGTAGCGGGGGGGACGGGACCCAGTACTTC,CAGSGGDGTQYF
NA,TRBJ1-2,TRBV12-3/TRBV12-4,TRBD1,TGTGCCAGCAGCCGGGACAGGGGGCAGGGTGGCTACACCTTC,CASSRDRGQGGYTF
few,TRBJ1-4,TRBV5-1,NA,TGCGCCAGCAGCTTGAGCTACGGAACTAATGAAAAACTGTTTTTT,CASSLSYGTNEKLFF
NA,TRBJ1-2,TRBV9,NA,TGTGCCAGCAGCGTAGCAACGGGAAACTATGGCTACACCTTC,CASSVATGNYGYTF